This entry lists 24 T cell receptor beta chains sequenced from one sample in a study of blood T cell repertoires in COVID-19. TCRdb's copy holds only in-frame clones and misses some; the assay was immunoSEQ multiplex PCR. The sample shows about 670,000 clones, about 90% of them seen only once. Material: peripheral blood. The receptor set was obtained from a woman aged 18-29 years with acute or convalescent COVID-19.

This clone was found a few times. The identical CDR3 is also encoded by other nucleotide sequences in the sample. V and J are TRBV12-3 or TRBV12-4 and TRBJ2-7, with D unresolved. Between the trimmed V and J ends, which lost 1 base and 4 bases, there was a span of 5 bases. The CDR3 extends over 12 amino acids. CDR3 in amino acids: CASSLGSYEQYF. Here the CDR3 DNA reads TGTGCCAGCAGTTTAGGCAGTTACGAGCAGTACTTC.

The V and J genes are TRBV4-1 and TRBJ1-5; D unclear. The CDR3 length is 17 residues. Germline CDR1 is MGHRA and CDR2 is YSYEKL. Trimming shortened V by 4 bases and J by 0 bases, and 16 bases separated the two germline ends. The CDR3 here is CASSPVPGKLSNQPQHF. The CDR3 nucleotides are TGCGCCAGCAGCCCTGTGCCCGGGAAACTTAGCAATCAGCCCCAGCATTTT.

The DNA for the CDR3 is TGCGCCAGCAGCGTACAGGGTGTGAACACTGAAGCTTTCTTT. Protein: CASSVQGVNTEAFF. The chain carries TRBV5-1 and TRBJ1-1, with D tentatively TRBD1 (6 bases). The germline V gene has CDR1 SGHRS and CDR2 YFSETQ. Trimming left V 4 bases short and J 0 bases short, with 10 bases between. This CDR3 spans 14 amino acids.

This clone came up once. J is TRBJ1-4 and V is TRBV9; 10 nucleotides agree with TRBD1. Germline lookup yields CDR1 SGDLS and CDR2 YYNGEE. This CDR3 comprises 15 residues. V shed 4 bases, J shed 5 bases, and the junction held 5 bases outside the gene matches. The CDR3 DNA reads TGTGCCAGCAGCATCTCGGGACAGGGGAATGAAAAACTGTTTTTT. Translating gives CASSISGQGNEKLFF.

The gene calls are TRBV12-3 or TRBV12-4 and TRBJ1-5, with D uncertain. The CDR3 has 12 residues. V was cut by 1 base and J by 5 bases, with 3 bases left in between. The chain's CDR3 is CASSLGHQPQHF. DNA of the CDR3: TGTGCCAGCAGTTTAGGGCATCAGCCCCAGCATTTT.

The CDR3 sequence is CASSSRDRKSSGNTIYF. The DNA for the CDR3 is TGTGCCAGTAGTAGTCGGGACAGGAAAAGCTCTGGAAACACCATATATTTT. The genes are TRBV19 and TRBJ1-3; 8 bases line up with TRBD1. V was pared by 4 bases and J by 0 bases, with 8 bases of the junction left unmatched. The CDR3 totals 17 residues. Germline V CDR1 and CDR2: LNHDA, SQIVND (reference sequence).

The chain carries TRBV7-2 and TRBJ1-6; 8 bases align to TRBD1. In germline, CDR1 is SGHTA, CDR2 FQGNSA. Trimming at V came to 4 bases and at J to 12 bases, leaving 8 bases not matched to a gene. The length of the CDR3 is 14 residues. The chain's CDR3 is CASSCDRGRRPLHF. CDR3 nucleotides: TGTGCCAGCAGCTGTGACAGGGGAAGAAGACCCCTCCACTTT.

CDR3 in amino acids: CASSLEGRGSGNTIYF. The DNA for the CDR3 is TGCGCCAGCAGCTTGGAGGGCAGGGGATCTGGAAACACCATATATTTT. V is TRBV5-1 and J is TRBJ1-3, with TRBD1 as a possible D gene (6 bases). The germline gives CDR1 SGHRS, CDR2 YFSETQ. The CDR3 covers 16 residues. V was cut by 0 bases and J by 1 base, with 11 bases left in between.

This rearrangement joins TRBV7-3 to TRBJ2-1; 7 nucleotides align to TRBD2. The ends lost 4 bases at V and 3 bases at J; junction bases unmatched: 21. Germline CDR1 SGHTA, CDR2 FQGTGA. This CDR3 region has 20 residues. The CDR3, as DNA: TGTGCCAGCAGCTACAGCGGGGCGGCATTTCTTGGCGGGAGCTACAATGAGCAGTTCTTC. Translated, it gives CASSYSGAAFLGGSYNEQFF.

The chain recombines TRBV6-1 with TRBJ1-1; 9 nucleotides align to TRBD1. V was pared by 1 base and J by 4 bases, with 13 bases of the junction left unmatched. The CDR3 is 18 amino acids. From germline, CDR1 is MNHNS and CDR2 SASEGT. The CDR3 region has the DNA TGTGCCAGCAGTGAAGTTAGATTGTGGGACAGGGCGGGCACTGAAGCTTTCTTT. Protein sequence: CASSEVRLWDRAGTEAFF.

The rearrangement joins TRBV28 to TRBJ1-4, with 8 bases lining up with TRBD1. The CDR3 spans 17 residues. The germline V gene has CDR1 MDHEN and CDR2 SYDVKM. Trimming took 0 bases from V and 3 from J; bases not matched to a gene: 6. The CDR3 region has the DNA TGTGCCAGCAGTTTATGGAGCAGGGGGCTGGCTAATGAAAAACTGTTTTTT. Its protein is CASSLWSRGLANEKLFF.

The chain employs TRBV7-9 and TRBJ1-6, with D possibly TRBD1 on 5 matching bases. Germline CDR1 and CDR2: SEHNR and FQNEAQ (reference sequence). This CDR3 contains 16 residues. The V end was cut by 4 bases, the J end by 0 bases, with 10 bases between. The CDR3 is CASSSDRISYNSPLHF. The CDR3 DNA sequence: TGTGCCAGCAGCTCCGACAGAATCTCCTATAATTCACCCCTCCACTTT.

The chain has TRBV6-5 and TRBJ2-2, with 8 bases identical to TRBD2. The CDR3 is 16 amino acids. V shed 2 bases, J shed 7 bases, and the junction held 9 bases outside the gene matches. Per the germline V gene, CDR1 is MNHEY and CDR2 is SVGAGI. The CDR3 is CASSYVPGGVDGELFF. The DNA of the CDR3 is TGTGCCAGCAGTTACGTGCCCGGGGGGGTCGACGGGGAGCTGTTTTTT.

This chain joins TRBV2 and TRBJ1-5; D may be TRBD1 (5 bases). The CDR3 is 15 amino acids. Trimming cost V 0 bases and J 2 bases, with 8 bases left between them. The V gene's germline CDR1 is SNHLY and CDR2 FYNNEI. The CDR3 sequence is CASSEAGGGNQPQHF. As DNA, the CDR3 is TGTGCCAGCAGTGAAGCTGGGGGGGGCAATCAGCCCCAGCATTTT. The full variable domain, in which reference TRBV2 and TRBJ1-5 provide the parts outside the CDR3, is EPEVTQTPSHQVTQMGQEVILRCVPISNHLYFYWYRQILGQKVEFLVSFYNNEISEKSEIFDDQFSVERPDGSNFTLKIRSTKLEDSAMYFCASSEAGGGNQPQHFGDGTRLSIL.

This clone occurred a few times. This rearrangement joins TRBV5-6 to TRBJ1-5, with D hard to call. With 2 bases removed from V and 0 bases from J, the gap between germline ends came to 15 bases. There are 17 residues in the CDR3. Germline assignment: CDR1 SGHDT and CDR2 YYEEEE. CDR3 sequence (DNA): TGTGCCAGCAGCTTTCACCGAGACTCTTATAGCAATCAGCCCCAGCATTTT. It is translated as CASSFHRDSYSNQPQHF.

The chain uses TRBV5-1 and TRBJ2-2; 16 bases are a match to TRBD2. J lost 6 bases, V lost 4 bases, and 3 bases had no gene match. Germline loops: CDR1 SGHRS, CDR2 YFSETQ. The CDR3 length is 16 residues. DNA of the CDR3: TGCGCCAGCAGCCCGGGACTAGCGGGGGGGCCCGGGGAGCTGTTTTTT. Translated: CASSPGLAGGPGELFF. Filled out from reference TRBV5-1 and TRBJ2-2, the complete variable domain reads KAGVTQTPRYLIKTRGQQVTLSCSPISGHRSVSWYQQTPGQGLQFLFEYFSETQRNKGNFPGRFSGRQFSNSRSEMNVSTLELGDSALYLCASSPGLAGGPGELFFGEGSRLTVL.

The V gene is TRBV11-3, the J gene TRBJ2-7; a possible D gene is TRBD1 (6 bases). The CDR3 is 12 amino acids. The V gene lost 2 bases and the J gene lost 7 bases, with 9 bases spanning the gap. Germline V gives CDR1 SGHNT, CDR2 YENEEA. In nucleotides, the CDR3 is TGTGCCAGCAGCTTAACAGGGCGAGAGCAGTACTTC. Translated: CASSLTGREQYF.

This chain connects TRBV29-1 to TRBJ1-1; D gene ambiguous. Germline CDR1 reads SQVTM; CDR2 reads ANQGSEA. Trimming removed 6 bases at V and 8 bases at J, with 19 bases between. The CDR3 extends over 13 amino acids. The CDR3 DNA is TGCAGCGTAACCGGTGGGCGGGGAGGAGAAGCTTTCTTT. Translating it yields CSVTGGRGGEAFF.

The CDR3 coding sequence is TGTGCCTGGAGTCCCGGGGACAGTTCAAATCAGCCCCAGCATTTT. Its translation is CAWSPGDSSNQPQHF. The rearrangement uses TRBV30 and TRBJ1-5; 7 bases align to TRBD1. V shed 2 bases, J shed 4 bases, and the junction held 8 bases outside the gene matches. The CDR3 loop spans 15 amino acids. Germline V lookup: CDR1 GTSNPN, CDR2 SVGIG (reference sequence).

CDR3 loop: CASISGDSYNEQFF. The CDR3 coding sequence is TGTGCCAGTATCTCGGGGGACTCCTACAATGAGCAGTTCTTC. J is TRBJ2-1 and V is TRBV19; TRBD2 is a possible D gene (6 bases). Germline V gives CDR1 LNHDA, CDR2 SQIVND (reference sequence). The ends were cut back, 7 bases at V and 0 bases at J, with 10 bases in the middle. The CDR3 has 14 residues.

CDR3 bases: TGTGCCACCAGTGACTCGGCCCCAGGGGGCATAACCGGGGAGCTGTTTTTT. Encoded protein: CATSDSAPGGITGELFF. This chain joins TRBV24-1 and TRBJ2-2, with 8 bases lining up with TRBD1. The V gene end was trimmed by 4 bases and the J gene end by 5 bases; junction bases not matched to a gene: 11. The germline gives CDR1 KGHDR, CDR2 SFDVKD. The CDR3 runs 17 residues.

This chain uses TRBV6-5 with TRBJ2-1; D is unresolved. This CDR3 contains 12 residues. V was shortened by 2 bases and J by 9 bases, with 8 bases between the two germline ends. CDR1 and CDR2 from the germline V gene are MNHEY and SVGAGI. CDR3 sequence (DNA): TGTGCCAGCAGTTACCCACTTGGTGAGCAGTTCTTC. Translated: CASSYPLGEQFF.

This chain uses TRBV9 with TRBJ2-1, with a possible D match to TRBD2 (7 bases). V lost 1 base and J lost 4, with 15 bases in between. Germline V lookup: CDR1 SGDLS, CDR2 YYNGEE. This CDR3 region has 16 residues. The CDR3 DNA sequence: TGTGCCAGCAGCGTACTCGGCGGGGGCTTTTACAATGAGCAGTTCTTC. Translation: CASSVLGGGFYNEQFF. The full variable domain, with the rest looked up from reference TRBV9 and TRBJ2-1, is DSGVTQTPKHLITATGQRVTLRCSPRSGDLSVYWYQQSLDQGLQFLIQYYNGEERAKGNILERFSAQQFPDLHSELNLSSLELGDSALYFCASSVLGGGFYNEQFFGPGTRLTVL.

In its sample, this clone was seen once. The chain has TRBV10-3 and TRBJ1-1; tentative D call: TRBD1 (5 bases). The CDR3 consists of 12 residues. Germline assignment: CDR1 ENHRY and CDR2 SYGVKD. Trimming left V 1 base short and J 11 bases short, with 11 bases between. CDR3 loop: CAISEWQRGAFF. The CDR3, as DNA: TGTGCCATCAGTGAGTGGCAGCGGGGGGCTTTCTTT.